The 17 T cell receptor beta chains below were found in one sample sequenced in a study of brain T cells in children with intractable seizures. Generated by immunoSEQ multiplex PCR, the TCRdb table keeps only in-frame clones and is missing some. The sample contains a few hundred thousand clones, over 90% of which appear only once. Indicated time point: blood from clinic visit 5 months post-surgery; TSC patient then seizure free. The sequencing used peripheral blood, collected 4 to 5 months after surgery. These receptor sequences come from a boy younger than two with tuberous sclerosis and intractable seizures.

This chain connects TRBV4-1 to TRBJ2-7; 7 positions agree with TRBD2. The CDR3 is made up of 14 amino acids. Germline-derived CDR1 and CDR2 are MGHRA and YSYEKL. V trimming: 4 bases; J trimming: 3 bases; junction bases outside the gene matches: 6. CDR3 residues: CASSPGTTVYEQYF. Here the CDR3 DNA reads TGCGCCAGCAGCCCCGGGACTACAGTCTACGAGCAGTACTTC.

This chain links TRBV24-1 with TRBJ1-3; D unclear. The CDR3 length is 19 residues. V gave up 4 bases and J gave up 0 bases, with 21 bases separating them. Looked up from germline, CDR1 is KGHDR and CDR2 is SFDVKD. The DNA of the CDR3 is TGTGCCACCAGTGACCCCCCCGTGGTAGGTAAGAGCTCTGGAAACACCATATATTTT. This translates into CATSDPPVVGKSSGNTIYF.

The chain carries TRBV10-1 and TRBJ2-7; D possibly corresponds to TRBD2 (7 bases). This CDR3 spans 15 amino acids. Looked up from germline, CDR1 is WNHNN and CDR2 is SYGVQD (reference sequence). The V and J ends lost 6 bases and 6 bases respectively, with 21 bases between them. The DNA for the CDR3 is TGCGCCAGCAGAGAGGGGGGGGCTCCTGCCTGCGAGCAGTACTTC. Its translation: CASREGGAPACEQYF.

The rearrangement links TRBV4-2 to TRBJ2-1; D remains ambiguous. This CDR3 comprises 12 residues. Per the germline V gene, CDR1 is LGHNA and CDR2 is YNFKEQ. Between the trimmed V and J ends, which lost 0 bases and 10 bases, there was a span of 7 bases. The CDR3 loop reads CASSQDLAEQFF. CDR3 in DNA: TGTGCCAGCAGCCAAGACTTGGCAGAGCAGTTCTTC.

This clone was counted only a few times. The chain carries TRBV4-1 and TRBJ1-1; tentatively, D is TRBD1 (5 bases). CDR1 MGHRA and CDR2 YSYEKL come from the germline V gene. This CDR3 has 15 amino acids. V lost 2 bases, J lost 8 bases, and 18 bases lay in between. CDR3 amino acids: CASSQNWGKGSEAFF. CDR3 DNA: TGCGCCAGCAGCCAAAACTGGGGCAAGGGGAGCGAAGCTTTCTTT.

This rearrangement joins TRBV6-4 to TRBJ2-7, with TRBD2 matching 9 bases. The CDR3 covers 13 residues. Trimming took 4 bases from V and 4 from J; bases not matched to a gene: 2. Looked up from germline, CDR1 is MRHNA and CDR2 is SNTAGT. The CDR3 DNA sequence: TGTGCCAGCAGTGTGAGCGGGGGGTACGAGCAGTACTTC. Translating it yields CASSVSGGYEQYF.

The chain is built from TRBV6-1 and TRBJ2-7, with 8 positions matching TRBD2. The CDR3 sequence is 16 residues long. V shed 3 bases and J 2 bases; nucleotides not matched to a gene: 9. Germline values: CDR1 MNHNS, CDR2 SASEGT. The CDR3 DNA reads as TGTGCCAGCAGTGATTACCCCCCGGGACTAGCCTACGAGCAGTACTTC. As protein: CASSDYPPGLAYEQYF.

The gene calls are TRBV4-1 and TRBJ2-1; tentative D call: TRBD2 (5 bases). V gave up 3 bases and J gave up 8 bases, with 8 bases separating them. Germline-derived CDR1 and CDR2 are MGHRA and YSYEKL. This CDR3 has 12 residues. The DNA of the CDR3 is TGCGCCAGCAGCCACGGGGTTGATGAGCAGTTCTTC. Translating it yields CASSHGVDEQFF.

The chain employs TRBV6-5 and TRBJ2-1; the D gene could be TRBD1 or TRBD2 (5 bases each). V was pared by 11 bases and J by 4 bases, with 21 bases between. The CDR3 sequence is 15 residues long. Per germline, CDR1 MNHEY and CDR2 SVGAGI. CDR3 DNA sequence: TGTGCCGCCTCTCGACCGGGGCGGATTTACAATGAGCAGTTCTTC. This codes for CAASRPGRIYNEQFF.

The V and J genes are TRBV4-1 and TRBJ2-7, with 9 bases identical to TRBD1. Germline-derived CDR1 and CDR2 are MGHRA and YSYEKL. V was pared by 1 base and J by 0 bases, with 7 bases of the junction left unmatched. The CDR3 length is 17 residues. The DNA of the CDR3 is TGCGCCAGCAGCCAAGGAGTACGGACAGGGGCCTCCTACGAGCAGTACTTC. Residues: CASSQGVRTGASYEQYF.

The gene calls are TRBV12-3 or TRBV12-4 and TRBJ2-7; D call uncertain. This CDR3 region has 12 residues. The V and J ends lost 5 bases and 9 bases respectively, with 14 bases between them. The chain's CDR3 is CASSPHHSGQYF. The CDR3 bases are TGTGCCAGCAGTCCCCATCATTCGGGGCAGTACTTC.

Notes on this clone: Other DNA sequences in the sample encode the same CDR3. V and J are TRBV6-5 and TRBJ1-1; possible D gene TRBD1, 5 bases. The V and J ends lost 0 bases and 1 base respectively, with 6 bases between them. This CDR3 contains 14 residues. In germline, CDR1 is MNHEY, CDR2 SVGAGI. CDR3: CASSYSGGNTEAFF. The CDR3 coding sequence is TGTGCCAGCAGTTACTCGGGGGGGAACACTGAAGCTTTCTTT.

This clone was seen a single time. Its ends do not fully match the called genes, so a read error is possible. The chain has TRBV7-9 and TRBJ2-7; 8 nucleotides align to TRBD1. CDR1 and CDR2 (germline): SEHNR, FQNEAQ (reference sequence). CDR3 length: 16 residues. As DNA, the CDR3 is TGTGCCAGCAGTTTAGTTCCCCCGACAGGGGCCCCCGAGCAGTACTTC. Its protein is CASSLVPPTGAPEQYF.

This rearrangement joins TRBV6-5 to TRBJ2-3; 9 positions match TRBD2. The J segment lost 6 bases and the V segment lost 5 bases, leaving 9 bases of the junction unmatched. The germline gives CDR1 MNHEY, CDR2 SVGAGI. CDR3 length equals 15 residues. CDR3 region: CASSTLAGEEDTQYF. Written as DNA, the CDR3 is TGTGCCAGCAGTACTTTAGCGGGAGAGGAGGATACGCAGTATTTT.

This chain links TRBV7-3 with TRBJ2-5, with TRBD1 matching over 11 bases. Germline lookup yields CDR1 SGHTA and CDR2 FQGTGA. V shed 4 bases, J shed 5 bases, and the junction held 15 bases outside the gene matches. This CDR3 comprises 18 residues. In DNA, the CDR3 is TGTGCCAGCAGCTCTAATGAGGGACAGGGGGGCCTTTGGGAGACCCAGTACTTC. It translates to CASSSNEGQGGLWETQYF.

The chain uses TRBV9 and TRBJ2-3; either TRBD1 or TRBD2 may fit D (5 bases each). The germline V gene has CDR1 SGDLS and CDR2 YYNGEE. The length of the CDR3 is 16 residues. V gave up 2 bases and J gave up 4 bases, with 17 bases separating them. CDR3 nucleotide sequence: TGTGCCAGCAGCGTCCTATCCGGGACCGGGGCAGATACGCAGTATTTT. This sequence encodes CASSVLSGTGADTQYF.

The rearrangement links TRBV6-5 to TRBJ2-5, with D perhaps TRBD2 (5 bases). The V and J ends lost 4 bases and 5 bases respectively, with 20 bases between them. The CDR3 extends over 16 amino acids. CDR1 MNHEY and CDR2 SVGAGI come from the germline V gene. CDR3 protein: CASSSEWRVSMETQYF. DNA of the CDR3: TGTGCCAGCAGTTCCGAATGGCGGGTATCGATGGAGACCCAGTACTTC.